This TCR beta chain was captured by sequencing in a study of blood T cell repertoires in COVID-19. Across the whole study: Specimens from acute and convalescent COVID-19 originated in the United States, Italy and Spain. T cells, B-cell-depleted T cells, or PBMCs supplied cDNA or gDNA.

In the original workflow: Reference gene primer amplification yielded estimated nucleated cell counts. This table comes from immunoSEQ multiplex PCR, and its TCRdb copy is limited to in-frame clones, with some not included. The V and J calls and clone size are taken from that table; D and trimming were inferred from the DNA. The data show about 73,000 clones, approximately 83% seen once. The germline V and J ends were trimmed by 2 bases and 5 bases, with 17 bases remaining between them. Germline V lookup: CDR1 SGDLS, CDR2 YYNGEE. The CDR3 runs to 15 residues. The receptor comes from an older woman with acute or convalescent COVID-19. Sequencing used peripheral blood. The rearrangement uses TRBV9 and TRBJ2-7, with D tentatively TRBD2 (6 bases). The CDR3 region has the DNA TGTGCCAGCAGCGTGGGGACTGGAGCCGGGGACGAGCAGTACTTC. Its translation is CASSVGTGAGDEQYF.